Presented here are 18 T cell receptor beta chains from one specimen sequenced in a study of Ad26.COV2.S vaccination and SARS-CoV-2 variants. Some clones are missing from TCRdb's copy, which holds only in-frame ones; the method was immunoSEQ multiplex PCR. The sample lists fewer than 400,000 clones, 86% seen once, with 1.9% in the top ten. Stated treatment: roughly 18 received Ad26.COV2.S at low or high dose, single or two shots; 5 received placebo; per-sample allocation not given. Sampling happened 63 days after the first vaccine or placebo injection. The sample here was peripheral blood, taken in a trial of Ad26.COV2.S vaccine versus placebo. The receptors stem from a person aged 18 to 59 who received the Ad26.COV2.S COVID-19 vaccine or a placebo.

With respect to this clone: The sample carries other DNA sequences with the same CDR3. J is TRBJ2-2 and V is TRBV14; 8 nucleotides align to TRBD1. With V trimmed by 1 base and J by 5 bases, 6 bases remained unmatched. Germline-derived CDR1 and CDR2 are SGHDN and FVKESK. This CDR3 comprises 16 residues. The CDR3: CASSQGQGRGTGELFF. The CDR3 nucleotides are TGTGCCAGCAGCCAAGGACAGGGGAGAGGAACCGGGGAGCTGTTTTTT.

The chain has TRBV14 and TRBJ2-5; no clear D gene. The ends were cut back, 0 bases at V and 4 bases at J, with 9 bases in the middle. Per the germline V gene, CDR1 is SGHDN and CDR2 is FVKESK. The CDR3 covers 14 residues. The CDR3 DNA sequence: TGTGCCAGCAGCCAAGATAGTTTGAGAGAGACCCAGTACTTC. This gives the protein CASSQDSLRETQYF.

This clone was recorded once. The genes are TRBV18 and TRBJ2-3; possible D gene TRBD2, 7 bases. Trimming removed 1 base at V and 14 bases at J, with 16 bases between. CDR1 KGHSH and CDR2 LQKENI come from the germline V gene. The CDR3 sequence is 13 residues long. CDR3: CASSPLGGGLLYF. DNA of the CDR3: TGTGCCAGCTCACCACTTGGGGGGGGCCTTTTGTATTTT.

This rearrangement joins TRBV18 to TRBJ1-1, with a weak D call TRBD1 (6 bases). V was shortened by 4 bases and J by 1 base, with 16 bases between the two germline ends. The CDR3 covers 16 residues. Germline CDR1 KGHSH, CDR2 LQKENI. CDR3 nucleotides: TGTGCCAGCTCACGGGACACAGGGAGGAGGAACACTGAAGCTTTCTTT. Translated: CASSRDTGRRNTEAFF. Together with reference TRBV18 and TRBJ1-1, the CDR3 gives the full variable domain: NAGVMQNPRHLVRRRGQEARLRCSPMKGHSHVYWYRQLPEEGLKFMVYLQKENIIDESGMPKERFSAEFPKEGPSILRIQQVVRGDSAAYFCASSRDTGRRNTEAFFGQGTRLTVV.

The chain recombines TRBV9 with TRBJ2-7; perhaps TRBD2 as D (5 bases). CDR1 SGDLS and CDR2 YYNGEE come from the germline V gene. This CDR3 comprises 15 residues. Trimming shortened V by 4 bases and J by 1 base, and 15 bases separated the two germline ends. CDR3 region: CASSKRSGSSYEQYF. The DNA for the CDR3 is TGTGCCAGCAGCAAGAGAAGCGGATCTTCCTACGAGCAGTACTTC.

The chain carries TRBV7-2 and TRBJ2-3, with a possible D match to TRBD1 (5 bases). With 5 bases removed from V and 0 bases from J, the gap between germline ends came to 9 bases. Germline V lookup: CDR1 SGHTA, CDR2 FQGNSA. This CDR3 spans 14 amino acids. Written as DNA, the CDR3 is TGTGCCAGCAGCCAGGGATATAGCACAGATACGCAGTATTTT. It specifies CASSQGYSTDTQYF. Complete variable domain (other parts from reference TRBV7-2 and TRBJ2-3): GAGVSQSPSNKVTEKGKDVELRCDPISGHTALYWYRQSLGQGLEFLIYFQGNSAPDKSGLPSDRFSAERTGGSVSTLTIQRTQQEDSAVYLCASSQGYSTDTQYFGPGTRLTVL.

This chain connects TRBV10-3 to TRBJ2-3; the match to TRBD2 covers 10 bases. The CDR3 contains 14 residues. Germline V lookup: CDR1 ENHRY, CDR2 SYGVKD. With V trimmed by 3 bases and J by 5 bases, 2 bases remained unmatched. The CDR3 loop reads CAISELAGRDTQYF. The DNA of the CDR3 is TGTGCCATCAGTGAACTAGCGGGGAGAGATACGCAGTATTTT.

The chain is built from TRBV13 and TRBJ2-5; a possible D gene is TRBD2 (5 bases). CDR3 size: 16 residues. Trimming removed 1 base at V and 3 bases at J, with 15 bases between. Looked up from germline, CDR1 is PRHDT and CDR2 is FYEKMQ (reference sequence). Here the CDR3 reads CASSLAGSRRKETQYF. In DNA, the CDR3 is TGTGCCAGCAGCTTAGCGGGGTCGCGGCGTAAAGAGACCCAGTACTTC.

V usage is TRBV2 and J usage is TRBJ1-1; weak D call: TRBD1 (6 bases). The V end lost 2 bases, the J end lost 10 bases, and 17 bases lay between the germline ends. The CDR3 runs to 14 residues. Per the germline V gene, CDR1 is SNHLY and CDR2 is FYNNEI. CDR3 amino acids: CASSETWQGRGAFF. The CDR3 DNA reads TGTGCCAGCAGTGAAACGTGGCAGGGGAGGGGAGCTTTCTTT.

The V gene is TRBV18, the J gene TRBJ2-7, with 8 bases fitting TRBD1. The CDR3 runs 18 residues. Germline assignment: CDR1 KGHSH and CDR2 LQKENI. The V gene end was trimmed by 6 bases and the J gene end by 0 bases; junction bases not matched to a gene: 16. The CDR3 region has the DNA TGTGCCAGCTCCGCCGCTTTTGGGGGCACAGGGGGCTCCTACGAGCAGTACTTC. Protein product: CASSAAFGGTGGSYEQYF. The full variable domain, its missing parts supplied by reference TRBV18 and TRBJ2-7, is NAGVMQNPRHLVRRRGQEARLRCSPMKGHSHVYWYRQLPEEGLKFMVYLQKENIIDESGMPKERFSAEFPKEGPSILRIQQVVRGDSAAYFCASSAAFGGTGGSYEQYFGPGTRLTVT.

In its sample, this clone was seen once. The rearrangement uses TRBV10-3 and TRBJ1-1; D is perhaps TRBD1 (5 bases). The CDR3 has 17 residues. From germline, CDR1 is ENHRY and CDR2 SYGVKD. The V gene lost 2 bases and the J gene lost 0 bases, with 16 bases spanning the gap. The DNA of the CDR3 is TGTGCCATCAGTGAGCGAACAGGAATGGGAATGAACACTGAAGCTTTCTTT. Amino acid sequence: CAISERTGMGMNTEAFF.

CDR3 nucleotide sequence: TGTGCCAGCAGCCATATCGGGGCGGAGCAGTACTTC. This translates into CASSHIGAEQYF. The chain has TRBV3-1 (or the pseudogene TRBV3-2) and TRBJ2-7, with D perhaps assigned TRBD1 or TRBD2 (5 bases each). The germline V and J ends were trimmed by 3 bases and 7 bases, with 10 bases remaining between them. The CDR3 is 12 amino acids. CDR1 is LGHDT and CDR2 is YNNKEL in the germline V gene (reference sequence).

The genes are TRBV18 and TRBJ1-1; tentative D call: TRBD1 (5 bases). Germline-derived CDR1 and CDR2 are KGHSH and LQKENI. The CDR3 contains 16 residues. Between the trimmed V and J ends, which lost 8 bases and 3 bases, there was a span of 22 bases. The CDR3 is CASARGSPATYTEAFF. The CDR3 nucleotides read TGTGCCAGCGCTCGGGGGTCCCCGGCCACATACACTGAAGCTTTCTTT. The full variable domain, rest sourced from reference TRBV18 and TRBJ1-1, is NAGVMQNPRHLVRRRGQEARLRCSPMKGHSHVYWYRQLPEEGLKFMVYLQKENIIDESGMPKERFSAEFPKEGPSILRIQQVVRGDSAAYFCASARGSPATYTEAFFGQGTRLTVV.

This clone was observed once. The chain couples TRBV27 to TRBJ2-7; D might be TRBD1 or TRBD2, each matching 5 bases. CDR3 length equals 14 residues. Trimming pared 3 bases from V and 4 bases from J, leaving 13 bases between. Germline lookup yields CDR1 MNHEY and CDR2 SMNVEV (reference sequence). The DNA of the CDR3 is TGTGCCAGCAGTTTGGGGACGGAGCATTACGAGCAGTACTTC. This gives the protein CASSLGTEHYEQYF.

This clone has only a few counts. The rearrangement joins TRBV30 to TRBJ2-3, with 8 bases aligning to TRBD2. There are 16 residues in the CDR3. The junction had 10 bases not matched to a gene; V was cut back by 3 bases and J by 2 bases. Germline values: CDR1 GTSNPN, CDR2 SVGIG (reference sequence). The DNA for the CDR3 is TGTGCCTGGAGCCCCGGAGTTAGCGGGGACACAGATACGCAGTATTTT. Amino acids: CAWSPGVSGDTDTQYF.

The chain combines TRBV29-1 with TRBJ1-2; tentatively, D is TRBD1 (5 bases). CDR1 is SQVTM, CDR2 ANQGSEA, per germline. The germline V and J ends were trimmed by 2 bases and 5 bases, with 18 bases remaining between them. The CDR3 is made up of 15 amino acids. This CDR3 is CSVETGSGGSYGYTF. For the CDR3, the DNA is TGCAGCGTTGAAACGGGGTCGGGGGGGTCTTATGGCTACACCTTC.

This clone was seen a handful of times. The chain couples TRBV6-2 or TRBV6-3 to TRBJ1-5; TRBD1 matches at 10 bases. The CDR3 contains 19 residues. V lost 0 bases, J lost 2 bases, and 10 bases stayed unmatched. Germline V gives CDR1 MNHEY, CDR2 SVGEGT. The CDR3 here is CASSYSTGGRIGGNQPQHF. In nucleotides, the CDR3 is TGTGCCAGCAGTTACTCGACAGGGGGCCGGATTGGGGGCAATCAGCCCCAGCATTTT.

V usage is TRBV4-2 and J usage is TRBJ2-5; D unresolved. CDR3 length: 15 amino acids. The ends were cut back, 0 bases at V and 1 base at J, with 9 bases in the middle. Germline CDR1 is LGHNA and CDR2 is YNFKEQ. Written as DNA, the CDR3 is TGTGCCAGCAGCCAAGATCTGGCAGTCCAAGAGACCCAGTACTTC. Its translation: CASSQDLAVQETQYF.